This entry lists 17 T cell receptor beta chains sequenced from one sample in a study of T cell clonotyping in hematopoietic cell transplantation. Sequenced by immunoSEQ multiplex PCR; TCRdb stores in-frame clones only, minus some. The sample lists more than 40,000 clones; 95% were seen once. Sequencing was done on a sample of peripheral blood mononuclear cells. The receptors were gathered from a man younger than 40 in good health. Some clones in this sample may be carry-over from other donors' samples.

The CDR3 reads CASSRLTGGGEETQYF. DNA of the CDR3: TGTGCCAGCAGCCGTCTTACGGGCGGGGGCGAAGAGACCCAGTACTTC. J is TRBJ2-5 and V is TRBV7-9; D is perhaps TRBD2 (7 bases). V was cut by 5 bases and J by 3 bases, with 19 bases left in between. CDR1 and CDR2 (germline): SEHNR, FQNEAQ (reference sequence). This CDR3 has 16 residues. The variable domain in full, completed from reference TRBV7-9 and TRBJ2-5, reads DTGVSQNPRHKITKRGQNVTFRCDPISEHNRLYWYRQTLGQGPEFLTYFQNEAQLEKSRLLSDRFSAERPKGSFSTLEIQRTEQGDSAMYLCASSRLTGGGEETQYFGPGTRLLVL.

V usage is TRBV5-1 and J usage is TRBJ2-7; 8 nucleotides match TRBD1. The junction had 12 bases not matched to a gene; V was cut back by 7 bases and J by 6 bases. In germline, CDR1 is SGHRS, CDR2 YFSETQ. The CDR3 runs 14 residues. CDR3: CASRYRGSSGEQYF. CDR3 sequence (DNA): TGCGCCAGCCGCTACAGGGGGAGTTCTGGCGAGCAGTACTTC.

The CDR3 here is CASSSTSGGAYNEQFF. The CDR3 nucleotides read TGTGCCAGCAGCTCTACTAGCGGCGGAGCCTACAATGAGCAGTTCTTC. V is TRBV7-2 and J is TRBJ2-1; 8 nucleotides align to TRBD2. J gave up 2 bases and V 4 bases, and 7 bases lay outside the gene matches. The length of the CDR3 is 16 residues. CDR1 and CDR2 (germline): SGHTA, FQGNSA. Looking up the rest from reference TRBV7-2 and TRBJ2-1 gives the full variable domain: GAGVSQSPSNKVTEKGKDVELRCDPISGHTALYWYRQSLGQGLEFLIYFQGNSAPDKSGLPSDRFSAERTGGSVSTLTIQRTQQEDSAVYLCASSSTSGGAYNEQFFGPGTRLTVL.

The chain couples TRBV5-1 to TRBJ2-1; 15 nucleotides line up with TRBD2. V shed 4 bases and J 0 bases; nucleotides not matched to a gene: 5. The CDR3 is made up of 18 amino acids. Germline loops: CDR1 SGHRS, CDR2 YFSETQ. The CDR3 bases are TGCGCCAGCAGCGGACTAGCGGGAGGGAGGAGCTCCTACAATGAGCAGTTCTTC. It encodes CASSGLAGGRSSYNEQFF. The whole variable domain, remainder taken from reference TRBV5-1 and TRBJ2-1, is KAGVTQTPRYLIKTRGQQVTLSCSPISGHRSVSWYQQTPGQGLQFLFEYFSETQRNKGNFPGRFSGRQFSNSRSEMNVSTLELGDSALYLCASSGLAGGRSSYNEQFFGPGTRLTVL.

V usage is TRBV4-2 and J usage is TRBJ2-5; 13 nucleotides align to TRBD2. The V segment lost 4 bases and the J segment 0 bases; nucleotides outside the gene matches: 14. The CDR3 totals 20 residues. Germline V gives CDR1 LGHNA, CDR2 YNFKEQ. The CDR3 DNA sequence: TGTGCCAGCAGCCCTTATCGGCGGACTAGCGGGGGAACATACCAAGAGACCCAGTACTTC. Protein: CASSPYRRTSGGTYQETQYF.

The chain links TRBV5-1 to TRBJ1-3; no reliable D call. The germline CDR1 and CDR2 sequences are SGHRS and YFSETQ. The CDR3 length is 14 residues. V was pared by 4 bases and J by 0 bases, with 8 bases between. CDR3 in amino acids: CASSQESSGNTIYF. In DNA, the CDR3 is TGCGCCAGCAGCCAGGAAAGCTCTGGAAACACCATATATTTT.

The genes are TRBV7-2 and TRBJ2-7; unclear D gene. Germline values: CDR1 SGHTA, CDR2 FQGNSA. This CDR3 spans 15 amino acids. The V end was cut by 5 bases, the J end by 7 bases, with 21 bases between. DNA of the CDR3: TGTGCCAGCAGCCATGCAGGAAGGGTTATTGGGGAGCAGTACTTC. Translated: CASSHAGRVIGEQYF. Using reference TRBV7-2 and TRBJ2-7 for the parts outside the CDR3, the full variable domain is GAGVSQSPSNKVTEKGKDVELRCDPISGHTALYWYRQSLGQGLEFLIYFQGNSAPDKSGLPSDRFSAERTGGSVSTLTIQRTQQEDSAVYLCASSHAGRVIGEQYFGPGTRLTVT.

The chain has TRBV27 and TRBJ1-3; D remains ambiguous. CDR1 MNHEY and CDR2 SMNVEV come from the germline V gene (reference sequence). Trimming cost V 6 bases and J 0 bases, with 24 bases left between them. There are 19 residues in the CDR3. CDR3 nucleotides: TGTGCCAGCAGACCCCTTTTTCGTGGGTCTTCCAGCTCTGGAAACACCATATATTTT. It yields the protein CASRPLFRGSSSSGNTIYF.

This clone was counted once. The chain employs TRBV6-1 and TRBJ2-3; the match to TRBD1 covers 7 bases. Per germline, CDR1 MNHNS and CDR2 SASEGT. CDR3 length: 14 amino acids. Trimming at V came to 4 bases and at J to 1 base, leaving 2 bases not matched to a gene. This CDR3 reads CASSVGQGTDTQYF. For the CDR3, the DNA is TGTGCCAGCAGTGTAGGACAGGGCACAGATACGCAGTATTTT.

The chain combines TRBV5-4 with TRBJ2-1; D possibly matches TRBD1 or TRBD2 (5 bases each). The V gene's germline CDR1 is SGHNT and CDR2 YYREEE (reference sequence). V was shortened by 4 bases and J by 7 bases, with 18 bases between the two germline ends. This CDR3 spans 15 amino acids. The CDR3 loop reads CASSPGPPGLNEQFF. CDR3 nucleotide sequence: TGTGCCAGCAGCCCAGGGCCACCGGGGTTGAATGAGCAGTTCTTC.

The chain carries TRBV5-6 and TRBJ1-4; TRBD1 aligns across 7 bases. CDR1 is SGHDT and CDR2 is YYEEEE in the germline V gene. Losses at the gene ends were 4 bases for V and 5 bases for J; bases not matched to a gene: 5. This CDR3 contains 14 residues. Here the CDR3 reads CASSPTGENEKLFF. The CDR3 DNA sequence: TGTGCCAGCAGCCCCACAGGGGAAAATGAAAAACTGTTTTTT.

The J gene is TRBJ1-1, the V gene TRBV11-2; 8 positions agree with TRBD1. V lost 3 bases, J lost 10 bases, and 7 bases stayed unmatched. Germline assignment: CDR1 SGHAT and CDR2 FQNNGV. CDR3 length equals 13 residues. The CDR3 DNA sequence: TGTGCCAGCAGCTTGGACAGGGTGAAGGTAGCTTTCTTT. Its translation is CASSLDRVKVAFF.

The chain carries TRBV5-1 and TRBJ1-1; 8 nucleotides align to TRBD1. CDR3 length equals 16 residues. CDR1 is SGHRS, CDR2 YFSETQ, per germline. Trimming removed 4 bases from V and 5 bases from J; junction bases left unmatched: 13. CDR3 DNA: TGCGCCAGCAGCCTAGGCGGACAGGGTCTCGGGACTGAAGCTTTCTTT. Its protein is CASSLGGQGLGTEAFF.

The chain employs TRBV14 and TRBJ1-2; no clear D. Germline-derived CDR1 and CDR2 are SGHDN and FVKESK. V lost 4 bases and J 6 bases, leaving 21 bases between the germline ends. The CDR3 is 16 residues long. The CDR3 nucleotides are TGTGCCAGCAGCCCCTTTGCTGGGGTTTTGAGCCATGGCTACACCTTC. It translates to CASSPFAGVLSHGYTF.

The chain joins TRBV6-1 to TRBJ1-5; D is unresolved. Per the germline V gene, CDR1 is MNHNS and CDR2 is SASEGT. V was shortened by 2 bases and J by 1 base, with 15 bases between the two germline ends. CDR3 length: 17 amino acids. The CDR3 spells CASSEILSPGSNQPQHF. Here the CDR3 DNA reads TGTGCCAGCAGTGAAATCTTGTCCCCTGGCAGCAATCAGCCCCAGCATTTT.

The chain employs TRBV27 and TRBJ2-7; D is ambiguous. The CDR3 totals 13 residues. The germline CDR1 and CDR2 sequences are MNHEY and SMNVEV (reference sequence). Between the trimmed V and J ends, which lost 3 bases and 3 bases, there was a span of 9 bases. The CDR3 nucleotides read TGTGCCAGCAGTTTCTCTCCGAACTACGAGCAGTACTTC. The encoded protein is CASSFSPNYEQYF.

The chain uses TRBV4-1 and TRBJ1-1, with TRBD1 as a possible D gene (5 bases). The V end lost 2 bases, the J end lost 5 bases, and 9 bases lay between the germline ends. Germline V CDR1 and CDR2: MGHRA, YSYEKL. CDR3 length equals 13 residues. The DNA of the CDR3 is TGCGCCAGCAGCCAATATGAGGGGACTGAAGCTTTCTTT. Amino acids: CASSQYEGTEAFF.